These 15 T cell receptor beta chains were all obtained from the same sample, sequenced in a study of blood T cells in healthy people across ages. Using a J-beta primer mix together with a sample-barcoded 5' primer, a second PCR was run for roughly 7 to 12 cycles. TCRdb called the 5' RACE reads again in MiXCR, with one record for every CDR3 protein. The sample holds roughly 1.4 million distinct CDR3 sequences, around 55% seen once. The sequencing sample was made of blood. These TCRs come from a man younger than 30 in good health.

J is TRBJ2-4 and V is TRBV14; D gene uncertain. The J call is doubtful: the DNA matches TRBJ2-5 better. The CDR3 is 14 residues long. In germline, CDR1 is SGHDN, CDR2 FVKESK. CDR3 bases: TGTGCCAGCAGCCATCGGTCGGTGGCGGAGACCCAGTACTTC. Residues: CASSHRSVAETQYF.

V usage is TRBV6-2 or TRBV6-3 and J usage is TRBJ1-4; maybe TRBD1 (6 bases). CDR1 is MNHEY, CDR2 SVGEGT, per germline. This CDR3 is built from 16 residues. Trimming left V 6 bases short and J 8 bases short, with 22 bases between. CDR3 in amino acids: CASRMSDRDDREKLFF. CDR3 nucleotides: TGTGCCAGCAGGATGAGTGACCGGGACGACAGGGAAAAACTGTTTTTT.

This clonotype was picked up many times. The gene calls are TRBV3-1 and TRBJ2-1, with D maybe TRBD1 (6 bases). The germline CDR1 and CDR2 sequences are LGHDT and YNNKEL (reference sequence). Trimming shortened V by 4 bases and J by 7 bases, and 8 bases separated the two germline ends. This CDR3 spans 12 amino acids. The CDR3 region has the DNA TGTGCCAGCAGCCCACAGGGAAATGAGCAGTTCTTC. This codes for CASSPQGNEQFF.

The chain uses TRBV4-1 and TRBJ1-6, with 8 bases aligning to TRBD1. The CDR3 runs to 18 residues. The V gene's germline CDR1 is MGHRA and CDR2 YSYEKL. The V gene end was trimmed by 0 bases and the J gene end by 2 bases; junction bases not matched to a gene: 6. The CDR3 nucleotides are TGCGCCAGCAGCCAAGAGGGAGGACAGGGCACCTATAATTCACCCCTCCACTTT. Translation: CASSQEGGQGTYNSPLHF.

The chain links TRBV5-1 to TRBJ2-7; tentative D call: TRBD1 (5 bases). This CDR3 contains 16 residues. Per the germline V gene, CDR1 is SGHRS and CDR2 is YFSETQ. V lost 0 bases and J 3 bases, leaving 16 bases between the germline ends. CDR3 sequence: CASSLGIGQGRYEQYF. The CDR3 nucleotides read TGCGCCAGCAGCTTGGGGATTGGGCAGGGCCGCTACGAGCAGTACTTC.

This chain links TRBV27 with TRBJ2-7; 8 bases are shared with TRBD2. This CDR3 contains 14 residues. Germline V CDR1 and CDR2: MNHEY, SMNVEV (reference sequence). J was trimmed by 4 bases and V by 5 bases; bases with no gene match: 7. The CDR3 nucleotides are TGTGCCAGCAGTACCCCTAGCGGGCTTTACGAGCAGTACTTC. It translates to CASSTPSGLYEQYF.

This clonotype was recorded a few times. The genes are TRBV20-1 and TRBJ2-6; D is undetermined. This CDR3 spans 14 amino acids. Germline loops: CDR1 DFQATT, CDR2 SNEGSKA (reference sequence). V lost 3 bases and J 4 bases, leaving 10 bases between the germline ends. The CDR3 DNA reads TGCAGTGCTAGTGAGCACGTGGGGGCCAACGTCCTGACTTTC. It is translated as CSASEHVGANVLTF.

Concerning this clonotype: The junction does not match germline at one end; this may be a read error. The gene calls are TRBV29-1 and TRBJ1-4; the D gene is possibly TRBD1 (5 bases). Germline CDR1 is SQVTM and CDR2 is ANQGSEA. The CDR3 is made up of 13 amino acids. The CDR3 coding sequence is TGCAACGTTGGGGGAAGGATGAATGAAAAACTGTTTTTT. This sequence encodes CNVGGRMNEKLFF.

The rearrangement links TRBV12-3 or TRBV12-4 to TRBJ2-3; D is uncertain. CDR3 size: 15 residues. V shed 2 bases and J shed 1 base, with 10 bases lying between them. DNA for the CDR3: TGTGCCAGCAGTTTAAGCTCTAGGCGCACAGATACGCAGTATTTT. It yields the protein CASSLSSRRTDTQYF.

This clonotype showed up just a few times. V is TRBV2 and J is TRBJ2-5; D is possibly TRBD2 (6 bases). Germline V gene lookup returns CDR1 SNHLY and CDR2 FYNNEI. V was trimmed by 4 bases and J by 2 bases, leaving 11 bases between them. CDR3 length equals 14 residues. The CDR3 here is CASSVARDQETQYF. The DNA for the CDR3 is TGTGCCAGCAGTGTCGCGCGGGATCAAGAGACCCAGTACTTC. The full variable domain, rest sourced from reference TRBV2 and TRBJ2-5, is EPEVTQTPSHQVTQMGQEVILRCVPISNHLYFYWYRQILGQKVEFLVSFYNNEISEKSEIFDDQFSVERPDGSNFTLKIRSTKLEDSAMYFCASSVARDQETQYFGPGTRLLVL.

The gene calls are TRBV7-9 and TRBJ2-3; 8 positions match TRBD1. Germline trimming cut 5 bases from V and 5 bases from J; bases unmatched to any gene: 6. The CDR3 has 14 amino acids. Germline V gene lookup returns CDR1 SEHNR and CDR2 FQNEAQ (reference sequence). CDR3 DNA sequence: TGTGCCAGCAGCGACTCAGGGGGCATAGATACGCAGTATTTT. It yields the protein CASSDSGGIDTQYF.

This clonotype has more than one count but fewer than ten. The chain is built from TRBV20-1 and TRBJ2-7, with unresolved D. The CDR3 consists of 12 residues. The V gene lost 5 bases and the J gene lost 0 bases, with 8 bases spanning the gap. The germline V gene encodes CDR1 DFQATT and CDR2 SNEGSKA (reference sequence). CDR3 coding DNA: TGCAGTGCTTTTAGTGGCTCCTACGAGCAGTACTTC. Encoded protein: CSAFSGSYEQYF.

The V call is TRBV12-3 or TRBV12-4, the J call TRBJ2-6, with a possible D match to TRBD1 (6 bases). The ends were cut back, 7 bases at V and 2 bases at J, with 21 bases in the middle. CDR3 length: 18 amino acids. The CDR3 DNA follows: TGTGCCAGCATTCTTACGCCCTACAGGGCCGCTGGGGCCAACGTCCTGACTTTC. Protein: CASILTPYRAAGANVLTF.

The chain combines TRBV15 with TRBJ2-7, with 8 bases lining up with TRBD2. Germline-derived CDR1 and CDR2 are LNHNV and YYDKDF (reference sequence). The CDR3 length is 14 residues. With 5 bases clipped from V and 7 bases from J, the junction kept 10 bases outside the gene matches. In DNA form, the CDR3 reads TGTGCCACCAGCGGCAGCGGGAGCGGAAATGAGCAGTACTTC. It codes for CATSGSGSGNEQYF.

This clonotype has more than one count but fewer than ten. This chain's CDR3 is CASRQPPYGYTF. The CDR3 DNA is TGTGCCAGCCGACAGCCCCCCTATGGCTACACCTTC. The chain couples TRBV25-1 to TRBJ1-2, with D possibly being TRBD1 (5 bases). This CDR3 contains 12 residues. Germline lookup yields CDR1 MGHDK and CDR2 SYGVNS. V was trimmed by 8 bases and J by 4 bases, leaving 11 bases between them.